The TCR beta chain described here comes from a study of T cell responses to AZD1222 COVID-19 vaccine. As for this clone: The target antigen is unknown.

Study findings and constraints: Recipients of two AZD1222 doses showed rising Spike-specific TCR breadth and depth. At baseline, just 5 or 6 AZD1222 recipients tested seropositive.

Germline V gives CDR1 LNHDA, CDR2 SQIVND (reference sequence). The V end lost 10 bases, the J end lost 2 bases, and 12 bases lay between the germline ends. CDR3 length: 13 residues. Generated by immunoSEQ multiplex PCR, the TCRdb table keeps only in-frame clones and is missing some. The sample records 95,000 or so clones, roughly nine tenths being singletons. The sequencing here drew on peripheral blood, taken on day 0 of MenACWY control vaccination. The genes are TRBV19 and TRBJ1-3; possibly TRBD1 for D (5 bases). This TCR came from an adult in good health. In DNA form, the CDR3 reads TGTGCCACCCAGAGGGGACCTGGAAACACCATATATTTT. Its translation is CATQRGPGNTIYF.